A selection of T cell receptor beta chains follows, all from one sample in a study of blood T cell repertoires in COVID-19. This table comes from immunoSEQ multiplex PCR, and its TCRdb copy is limited to in-frame clones, with some not included. Seen here are 250,000 to 300,000 clones, roughly 85% observed once, and the top ten hold 4.5% to 5.5%. The sequencing input was peripheral blood. The receptors were gathered from a man aged 50-60 years with active or convalescent COVID-19. Both conserved end residues are part of each CDR3. The D gene is left open where the match is weak. The size field is filled for only some rows; it gives once, few, many or a size class.

d_call	j_call	clone_size	v_call	cdr3_nt	cdr3_aa
.	TRBJ2-7	.	TRBV19	TGTGCCAGTAGTTCCCGGGACTCCCTTGCCGGCGAGCAGTACTTC	CASSSRDSLAGEQYF
TRBD2	TRBJ2-7	.	TRBV7-9	TGTGCCAGCAGCTTAGCGCGGGGGGGCCGGTCCGAGCAGTACTTC	CASSLARGGRSEQYF
TRBD2	TRBJ2-5	.	TRBV3-1/TRBV3-2	TGTGCCAGCAGCCACCGAGGACTAGAGAGAGAGACCCAGTACTTC	CASSHRGLERETQYF
.	TRBJ1-5	.	TRBV6-5	TGTGCCAGCAGCCTCCTACCTGGGGGGAATCAGCCCCAGCATTTT	CASSLLPGGNQPQHF
TRBD1	TRBJ1-4	.	TRBV29-1	TGCAGCGTACAGGGGACTGGCGAAAAACTGTTTTTT	CSVQGTGEKLFF
TRBD2	TRBJ2-7	.	TRBV25-1	TGTGCCAGCAGCTTCAAAGCGGGGGACTCCTACGAGCAGTACTTC	CASSFKAGDSYEQYF
.	TRBJ1-1	.	TRBV3-1/TRBV3-2	TGTGCCAGCAGCCACGGCGGCCAAAACACTGAAGCTTTCTTT	CASSHGGQNTEAFF
TRBD1	TRBJ1-1	.	TRBV6-5	TGTGCCAGCAGTTTAACAGGGGGAGGAACTGAAGCTTTCTTT	CASSLTGGGTEAFF
.	TRBJ2-5	.	TRBV28	TGTGCCAGCAGTTCGGGGGGCCCACCGGAGACCCAGTACTTC	CASSSGGPPETQYF
.	TRBJ1-1	.	TRBV3-1/TRBV3-2	TGTGCCAGCAGCCGGGAGGGGGGATACTCTGAAGCTTTCTTT	CASSREGGYSEAFF
.	TRBJ1-5	.	TRBV24-1	TGTGCCACCAGTGACACTGATAGCAATCAGCCCCAGCATTTT	CATSDTDSNQPQHF
.	TRBJ2-1	.	TRBV5-1	TGCGCCAGCAGCTTTTCGCTACCCTACAATGAGCAGTTCTTC	CASSFSLPYNEQFF
TRBD2	TRBJ2-2	.	TRBV7-9	TGTGCCAGCAGCTTTAACACGGGAGGGCACACCGGGGAGCTGTTTTTT	CASSFNTGGHTGELFF
TRBD1	TRBJ1-3	.	TRBV30	TGTGCCTGGATGGGAAACAGGGGGCGCCGGGACACCATATATTTT	CAWMGNRGRRDTIYF
.	TRBJ2-3	.	TRBV5-1	TGCGCCAGCAGCGTTACCGGGACACAGCCTGGCACAGATACGCAGTATTTT	CASSVTGTQPGTDTQYF
TRBD1	TRBJ1-2	once	TRBV9	TGTGCCAGCAGCGTAGGGACAGGGGGAGGGTATGGCTACACCTTC	CASSVGTGGGYGYTF
.	TRBJ1-2	.	TRBV29-1	TGCAGCGTTGAAGGGACACCAGACGGCTACACCTTC	CSVEGTPDGYTF
.	TRBJ1-5	.	TRBV4-2	TGTGCCAGCAGCCAAGCAAACAGGGAAGATCAGCCCCAGCATTTT	CASSQANREDQPQHF
.	TRBJ1-6	.	TRBV6-5	TGTGCCAACGAGAGGGAGAGCTCCTATAATTCACCCCTCCACTTT	CANERESSYNSPLHF
.	TRBJ2-3	once	TRBV12-3/TRBV12-4	TGTGCCAGCAGCCCCTCCCTCGGAGATACGCAGTATTTT	CASSPSLGDTQYF
.	TRBJ2-7	.	TRBV6-5	TGTGCCAGCAGTTACGGGGGCCCCTACGAGCAGTACTTC	CASSYGGPYEQYF
.	TRBJ2-1	.	TRBV9	TGTGCCAGCAGCTCAAGCGCCCCTCACAATGAGCAGTTCTTC	CASSSSAPHNEQFF
.	TRBJ1-5	.	TRBV6-5	TGTGCCACCGAGGGGGACACAAGCAATCAGCCCCAGCATTTT	CATEGDTSNQPQHF
TRBD1	TRBJ1-5	once	TRBV15	TGTGCCACCAGCATAGGACAGGGGACTTCACAGCCCCAGCATTTT	CATSIGQGTSQPQHF
.	TRBJ1-1	many	TRBV19	TGTGCCAGTAGTCCGGATGGAGGGGACAACACTGAAGCTTTCTTT	CASSPDGGDNTEAFF
.	TRBJ2-6	once	TRBV2	TGTGCCAGCAGGAGAGAGAAGATGGCCAACGTCCTGACTTTC	CASRREKMANVLTF
TRBD2	TRBJ2-1	.	TRBV3-1/TRBV3-2	TGTGCCAGCAGCCCGACTAGCCCCTCCTACAATGAGCAGTTCTTC	CASSPTSPSYNEQFF
TRBD2	TRBJ2-3	.	TRBV19	TGTGCCAGTAGTTATCTACCCGTCGCGGGAGTTCCCACAGATACGCAGTATTTT	CASSYLPVAGVPTDTQYF
.	TRBJ2-1	.	TRBV5-1	TGCGCCAGCAGCTTGGATCAGGGGCCCCACAATGAGCAGTTCTTC	CASSLDQGPHNEQFF
.	TRBJ2-3	.	TRBV9	TGTGCCAGCAGCGTAGGCGGAGCAGGCACAGATACGCAGTATTTT	CASSVGGAGTDTQYF
TRBD2	TRBJ2-5	.	TRBV9	TGTGCCAGCTCCTTAGCGGGAGAAGGCCAGGAGACCCAGTACTTC	CASSLAGEGQETQYF
.	TRBJ2-7	many	TRBV28	TGTGCCAGCAGCCCCTTAGGAGTGGTGATGAGGGAGTACGAGCAGTACTTC	CASSPLGVVMREYEQYF
TRBD1	TRBJ1-1	.	TRBV30	TGTGCCTGGAGTGTACGGTACGAGGGGGCGAGCACTGAAGCTTTCTTT	CAWSVRYEGASTEAFF
TRBD2	TRBJ2-2	few	TRBV6-5	TGTGCCAGCAGTTACTCGGGTGGGAGGGCCCGGGAGCTGTTTTTT	CASSYSGGRARELFF
.	TRBJ2-3	.	TRBV6-5	TGTGCCAGCACGGTCAACACAGATACGCAGTATTTT	CASTVNTDTQYF
.	TRBJ2-7	.	TRBV2	TGTGCCAGCACGCCCGAGAGTTTGCGGTCCTACGAGCAGTACTTC	CASTPESLRSYEQYF
.	TRBJ2-7	.	TRBV7-9	TGTGCCAGCAGCTTCCCGGACAGCAACGAGCAGTACTTC	CASSFPDSNEQYF
TRBD1	TRBJ1-2	.	TRBV6-1	TGTGCCAGCAGTGAATCCCCCACAGGGGCGAGTGGCTACACCTTC	CASSESPTGASGYTF
TRBD2	TRBJ2-7	.	TRBV6-6	TGTGCCAGCAGTCACCCCACTAGCGAGTACTCCTACGAGCAGTACTTC	CASSHPTSEYSYEQYF
.	TRBJ2-5	.	TRBV11-3	TGTGCCAGCAGCTGGGGAGAGGCCGAGACCCAGTACTTC	CASSWGEAETQYF
TRBD1	TRBJ2-2	.	TRBV2	TGTGCCCCGGGACAGGGGACCACCGGGGAGCTGTTTTTT	CAPGQGTTGELFF
TRBD1	TRBJ1-4	.	TRBV27	TGTGCCAGCAGTTTATATTCTATTGGACAGGGGACAGAAAAACTGTTTTTT	CASSLYSIGQGTEKLFF
.	TRBJ2-1	.	TRBV19	TGTGCCAGTAGTCCCGGACAGGGACTACCCTACAATGAGCAGTTCTTC	CASSPGQGLPYNEQFF
TRBD2	TRBJ2-7	.	TRBV7-2	TGTGCCAGCAGTTTATCCTCGGGAGGACTTTACTTC	CASSLSSGGLYF
.	TRBJ2-1	few	TRBV3-1/TRBV3-2	TGTGCCAGCAGCCGGGGAAGCGGAGCCTACAATGAGCAGTTCTTC	CASSRGSGAYNEQFF
.	TRBJ1-2	.	TRBV30	TGTGCCTGGAGACGGGCAGGGAACAACTATGGCTACACCTTC	CAWRRAGNNYGYTF
.	TRBJ1-1	.	TRBV18	TGTGCCAGCTCACCATCCTTAGCGAACACTGAAGCTTTCTTT	CASSPSLANTEAFF
TRBD2	TRBJ2-3	.	TRBV9	TGTGCCAGCAGCGTAGGTGGGGGACTAGCGGGGTCCCCTAGCACAGATACGCAGTATTTT	CASSVGGGLAGSPSTDTQYF
.	TRBJ1-2	.	TRBV4-2	TGTGCCAGCAGCCAAGATCGAGCTAACTATGGCTACACCTTC	CASSQDRANYGYTF
TRBD1	TRBJ2-7	.	TRBV7-2	TGTGCCAGCAGCCCAGGTGACAGGGGGCTTCGTTCACGGGAGCAGTACTTC	CASSPGDRGLRSREQYF
.	TRBJ1-1	.	TRBV11-2	TGTGCCAGCAGTCCCCGTCGGACACTGAACACTGAAGCTTTCTTT	CASSPRRTLNTEAFF
.	TRBJ2-2	.	TRBV24-1	TGTGCCACCAGTGAGGCAGGGAAGAACACCGGGGAGCTGTTTTTT	CATSEAGKNTGELFF
TRBD2	TRBJ2-5	once	TRBV27	TGTGCCAGCAGTCCGACTAGCGGGAGGAGGGAGACCCAGTACTTC	CASSPTSGRRETQYF
.	TRBJ1-1	few	TRBV5-1	TGCGCCAGCAGCCCAGAAGGGGGTCGGGTCACTGAAGCTTTCTTT	CASSPEGGRVTEAFF
TRBD1	TRBJ2-6	.	TRBV5-1	TGCGCCAGCAGTGAACAGGGGGCCGGGGCCAACGTCCTGACTTTC	CASSEQGAGANVLTF
TRBD2	TRBJ2-7	.	TRBV4-2	TGTGCCAGCAGCCAGGTAATGATGACTAGCGGGAGGGGCTCCTACGAGCAGTACTTC	CASSQVMMTSGRGSYEQYF
.	TRBJ1-6	few	TRBV2	TGTGCCAGCAGTGGCAGGTTTCTGGGTTCACCCCTCCACTTT	CASSGRFLGSPLHF
.	TRBJ2-5	.	TRBV23-1	TGCGCCAGCAGTCAATTACAAGAGACCCAGTACTTC	CASSQLQETQYF